This paragraph reports one T cell receptor (beta chain). Its antigen remains unknown. The data are from a study of T cell responses to AZD1222 COVID-19 vaccine. There are 14 residues in the CDR3. Germline V CDR1 and CDR2: DFQATT, SNEGSKA (reference sequence). V lost 3 bases and J 1 base, leaving 12 bases between the germline ends. Study observations and caveats: Spike-specific TCR breadth and depth went up after people got two AZD1222 doses. Donors were mostly white British, more females; clonal diversity possibly underestimated. Close to half of spike-specific TCRs reportedly recognize unmutated variant regions.

The table came from immunoSEQ multiplex PCR; TCRdb's copy has only in-frame clones and leaves some out. The profile shows over 85,000 clones, around 89% of them singletons. V gene TRBV20-1 combines with J gene TRBJ1-1; D gene uncertain. The clonotype originates from an adult in good health. The input for sequencing was peripheral blood, taken on day 0 of AZD1222 vaccination. The CDR3 spells CSASGRGRNTEAFF. In nucleotides, the CDR3 is TGCAGTGCTAGTGGAAGAGGACGGAACACTGAAGCTTTCTTT.